The source of this T cell receptor (beta chain) is a study of OX40 agonist ivuxolimab in advanced cancers. On the study more broadly: The dose-escalation cohort had hepatocellular carcinoma, melanoma, renal cell or head and neck cancer.

Measured with immunoSEQ multiplex PCR; TCRdb has only the in-frame clones, and not every one. The sample lists 65,000 to 90,000 clones; roughly 90% were seen once. The V end lost 10 bases, the J end lost 3 bases, and 10 bases lay between the germline ends. From germline, CDR1 is SNHLY and CDR2 FYNNEI. This CDR3 region has 11 residues. The chain couples TRBV2 to TRBJ2-7, with D perhaps TRBD2 (5 bases). This clonotype originated in an adult with an advanced solid tumor such as melanoma, head and neck, liver or kidney cancer. The source material was CD4+ or CD8+ T cells sorted from blood, sampled in a trial of the OX40 agonist ivuxolimab. The CDR3 nucleotides read TGTGCCACCATGGCGGGCTACGAGCAGTACTTC. Its protein product is CATMAGYEQYF.